This T cell receptor beta chain was profiled in a study of T cell responses to AZD1222 COVID-19 vaccine. Sequencing was performed with immunoSEQ multiplex PCR; in TCRdb, only in-frame clones are kept and a portion is missing. Of about 120,000 clones in the sample, just over 85% were seen once. Study observations and caveats: In all cases, repertoires were sampled only after the peak T cell response. The breadth and depth of Spike-specific TCRs increased once two AZD1222 doses had been given. Among AZD1222 vaccinees, only 5 to 7 were seropositive at baseline. Variant regions that are unmutated are reportedly the target of nearly half of spike-specific TCRs.

In the case of this clone: What it binds is not known.

This CDR3 has 15 amino acids. V gave up 3 bases and J gave up 2 bases, with 11 bases separating them. CDR1 MDHEN and CDR2 SYDVKM come from the germline V gene. The chain combines TRBV28 with TRBJ2-1; D possibly corresponds to TRBD2 (5 bases). The TCR comes from an adult in good health. Sample: peripheral blood, taken on day 0 of AZD1222 vaccination. The CDR3 region is CASSFRLGAYNEQFF. The DNA of the CDR3 is TGTGCCAGCAGTTTTAGGCTGGGAGCCTACAATGAGCAGTTCTTC.